The present T cell receptor beta chain was sequenced within a study of T cells in localized non-small cell lung cancer. Of note for this clone: One end of the junction is discordant with germline, which a read error may explain.

Sequencing used immunoSEQ multiplex PCR; TCRdb keeps in-frame clones, though not all of them. The sample gives about 460 clones, around a fifth of which show up once; about 20% is in the top ten. CDR1 and CDR2 (germline): MNHGY, SAAAGT. The CDR3 runs 14 residues. The source material was normal lung tissue next to the tumor, sampled before any cancer treatment. The rearrangement uses TRBV6-8 and TRBJ2-1, with TRBD1 matching 8 bases. The receptor's source is a female donor over 55 with stage II squamous cell lung carcinoma. The CDR3, as DNA: TGTGCCATCAGTGCCTGGACAGGGTCAAATGAGCAGTTCTTC. Its translation is CAISAWTGSNEQFF.